This T cell receptor (beta chain) was retrieved from a study of T cell repertoires in cytomegalovirus infection. At the level of the study: Indications of both CMV infection and matching HLA type were provided by public TCR beta signatures. The study's findings and limits: The ex vivo response showed dominance by HLA-C-restricted CMV-specific TCR beta clonotypes. Identification of carriers of CMV plus the relevant HLA was achieved through cumulative public TCR beta family frequency.

Trimming stripped 2 bases from V and 1 base from J, with 5 bases between. Per germline, CDR1 WSHSY and CDR2 SAAADI. The CDR3 has 14 residues. A remark on this clonotype: Its specificity is unknown.

Using its own MiXCR run on the reads, TCRdb lists one record per CDR3 protein. In the table there are more than 150,000 distinct CDR3 sequences, 20% to 30% of which are singletons. The clonotype was recovered from a human donor in good health (CMV status not recorded). Some clones in this sample may be carry-over from other donors' samples. Sequenced input: PBMCs. The chain uses TRBV10-2 and TRBJ2-2; no clear D gene. The CDR3 DNA reads as TGCGCCAGCAGTGAGACCGAGAACACCGGGGAGCTGTTTTTT. Translating it yields CASSETENTGELFF.